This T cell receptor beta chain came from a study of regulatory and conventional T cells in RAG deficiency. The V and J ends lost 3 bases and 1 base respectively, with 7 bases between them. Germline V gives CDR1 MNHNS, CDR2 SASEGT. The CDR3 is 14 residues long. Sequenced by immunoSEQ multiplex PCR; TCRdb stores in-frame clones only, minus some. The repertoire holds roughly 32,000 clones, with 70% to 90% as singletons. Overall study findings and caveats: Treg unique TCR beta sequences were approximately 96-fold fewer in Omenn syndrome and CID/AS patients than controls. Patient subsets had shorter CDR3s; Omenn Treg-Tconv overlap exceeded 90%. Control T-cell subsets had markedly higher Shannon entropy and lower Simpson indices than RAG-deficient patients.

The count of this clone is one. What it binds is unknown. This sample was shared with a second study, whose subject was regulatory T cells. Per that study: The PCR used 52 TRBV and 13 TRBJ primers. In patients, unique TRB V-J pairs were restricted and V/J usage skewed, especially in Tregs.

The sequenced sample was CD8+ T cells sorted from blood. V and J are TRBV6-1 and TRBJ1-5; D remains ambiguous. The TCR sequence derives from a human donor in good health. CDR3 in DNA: TGTGCCAGCAGTGACTGGGCGAGCAATCAGCCCCAGCATTTT. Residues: CASSDWASNQPQHF.